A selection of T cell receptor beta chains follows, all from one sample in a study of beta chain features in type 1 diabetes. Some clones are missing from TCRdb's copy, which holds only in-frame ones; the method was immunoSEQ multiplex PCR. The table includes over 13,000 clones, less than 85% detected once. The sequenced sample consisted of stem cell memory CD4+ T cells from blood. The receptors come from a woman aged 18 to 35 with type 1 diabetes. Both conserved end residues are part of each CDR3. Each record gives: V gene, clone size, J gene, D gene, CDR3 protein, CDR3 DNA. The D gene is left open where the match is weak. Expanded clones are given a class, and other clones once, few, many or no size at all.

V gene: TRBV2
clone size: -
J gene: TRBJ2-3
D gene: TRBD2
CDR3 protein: CASSPFGGSSTDTQYF
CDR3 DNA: TGTGCCAGCAGTCCCTTCGGCGGGAGTAGCACAGATACGCAGTATTTT

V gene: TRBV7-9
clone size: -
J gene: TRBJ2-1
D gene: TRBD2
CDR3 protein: CASSPGLAGTLSSYNEQFF
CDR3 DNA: TGTGCCAGCAGCCCCGGACTAGCGGGGACCCTAAGCTCCTACAATGAGCAGTTCTTC

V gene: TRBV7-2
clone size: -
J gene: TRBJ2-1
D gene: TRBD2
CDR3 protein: CASSSIGTSGRNEQFF
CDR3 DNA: TGTGCCAGCAGCTCCATTGGGACTAGCGGGAGGAATGAGCAGTTCTTC

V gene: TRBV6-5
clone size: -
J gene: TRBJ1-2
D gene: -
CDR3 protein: CASSYSEAYGYTF
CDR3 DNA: TGTGCCAGCAGTTACTCCGAGGCCTATGGCTACACCTTC

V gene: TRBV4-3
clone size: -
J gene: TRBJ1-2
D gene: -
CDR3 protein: CASSQGGLGGAYGYTF
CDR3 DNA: TGCGCCAGCAGCCAAGGCGGTCTCGGGGGGGCCTATGGCTACACCTTC

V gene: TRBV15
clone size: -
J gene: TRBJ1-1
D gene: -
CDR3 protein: CATSRHTNTEAFF
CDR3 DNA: TGTGCCACCAGCAGGCACACGAACACTGAAGCTTTCTTT

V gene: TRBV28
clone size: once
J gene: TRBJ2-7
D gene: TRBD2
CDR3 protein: CASSPWEGTYEQYF
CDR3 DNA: TGTGCCAGCAGCCCCTGGGAGGGCACTTACGAGCAGTACTTC

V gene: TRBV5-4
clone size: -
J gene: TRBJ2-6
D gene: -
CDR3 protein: CASSLRTGVSGANVLTF
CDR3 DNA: TGTGCCAGCAGCTTAAGGACGGGGGTATCTGGGGCCAACGTCCTGACTTTC

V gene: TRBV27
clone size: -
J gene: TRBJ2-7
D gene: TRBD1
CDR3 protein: CASRTPTGPLHYEQYF
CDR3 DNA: TGTGCCAGCAGGACCCCGACAGGGCCTCTCCACTACGAGCAGTACTTC

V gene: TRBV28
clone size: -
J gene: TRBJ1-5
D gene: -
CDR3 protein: CASSLPSTAQPQHF
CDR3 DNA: TGTGCCAGCAGTTTGCCCTCGACAGCTCAGCCCCAGCATTTT

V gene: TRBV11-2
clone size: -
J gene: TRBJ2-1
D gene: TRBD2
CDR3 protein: CASRPVAGINNEQFF
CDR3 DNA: TGTGCCAGCAGGCCCGTAGCGGGAATTAACAATGAGCAGTTCTTC

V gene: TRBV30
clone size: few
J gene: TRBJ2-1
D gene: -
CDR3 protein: CAWSKATTNEQFF
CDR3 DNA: TGTGCCTGGAGTAAGGCGACTACGAATGAGCAGTTCTTC

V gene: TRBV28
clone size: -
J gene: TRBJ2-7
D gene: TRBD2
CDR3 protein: CASSRTSGIYEQYF
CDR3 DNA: TGTGCCAGCAGTAGGACTAGCGGAATCTACGAGCAGTACTTC

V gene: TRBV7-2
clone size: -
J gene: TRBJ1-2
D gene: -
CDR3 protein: CASSPGGRTTLNYGYTF
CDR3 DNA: TGTGCCAGCAGCCCGGGGGGGCGGACCACTCTTAACTATGGCTACACCTTC

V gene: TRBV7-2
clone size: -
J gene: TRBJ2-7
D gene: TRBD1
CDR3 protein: CASSPQTGAIIYEQYF
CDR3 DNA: TGTGCCAGCAGCCCCCAGACAGGGGCGATCATCTACGAGCAGTACTTC

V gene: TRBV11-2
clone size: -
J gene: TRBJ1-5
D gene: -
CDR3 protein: CASSPGSDQPQHF
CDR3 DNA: TGTGCCAGCAGCCCAGGGTCGGATCAGCCCCAGCATTTT

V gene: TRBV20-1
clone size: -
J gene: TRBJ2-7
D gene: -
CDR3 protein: CSASLAYEQYF
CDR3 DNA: TGCAGTGCTAGTCTCGCTTACGAGCAGTACTTC

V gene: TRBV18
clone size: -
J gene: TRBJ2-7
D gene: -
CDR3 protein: CASSPVSSYEQYF
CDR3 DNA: TGTGCCAGCTCACCCGTTAGCTCCTACGAGCAGTACTTC

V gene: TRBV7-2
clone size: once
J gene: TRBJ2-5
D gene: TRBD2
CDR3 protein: CASKASGQETQYF
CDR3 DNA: TGTGCCAGCAAGGCTAGCGGGCAAGAGACCCAGTACTTC

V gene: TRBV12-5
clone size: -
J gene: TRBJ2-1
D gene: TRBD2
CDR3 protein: CASGLLPRGGSYNEQFF
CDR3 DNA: TGTGCTAGTGGTTTGCTCCCTCGGGGGGGGTCCTACAATGAGCAGTTCTTC

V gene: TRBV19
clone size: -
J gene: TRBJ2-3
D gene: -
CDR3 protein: CASSSTLGADTQYF
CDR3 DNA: TGTGCCAGTAGCTCGACATTGGGAGCAGATACGCAGTATTTT

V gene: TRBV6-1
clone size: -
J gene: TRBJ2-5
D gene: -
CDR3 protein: CASSKGGLAGETQYF
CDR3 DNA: TGTGCCAGCAGCAAAGGTGGACTCGCCGGGGAGACCCAGTACTTC

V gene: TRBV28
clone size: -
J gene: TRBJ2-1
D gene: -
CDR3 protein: CASSLSQNEQFF
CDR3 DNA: TGTGCCAGCAGTTTATCACAAAATGAGCAGTTCTTC

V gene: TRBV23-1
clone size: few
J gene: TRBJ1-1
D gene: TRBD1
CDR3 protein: CASSQFTGGTEAFF
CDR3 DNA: TGCGCCAGCAGTCAATTCACAGGGGGCACTGAAGCTTTCTTT

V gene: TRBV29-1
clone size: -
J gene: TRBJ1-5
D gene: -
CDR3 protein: CSVAQGNQPQHF
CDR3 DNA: TGCAGCGTGGCACAAGGCAATCAGCCCCAGCATTTT

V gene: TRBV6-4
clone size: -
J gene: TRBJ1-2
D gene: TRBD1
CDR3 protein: CASSNRGRIVWDYGYTF
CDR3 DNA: TGTGCCAGCAGCAACAGGGGGCGGATTGTGTGGGACTATGGCTACACCTTC

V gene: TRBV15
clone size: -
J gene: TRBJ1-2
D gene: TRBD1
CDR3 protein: CATSRAGGYGYTF
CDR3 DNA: TGTGCCACCAGCAGAGCAGGGGGCTATGGCTACACCTTC

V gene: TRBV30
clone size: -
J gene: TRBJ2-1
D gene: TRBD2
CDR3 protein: CAWSGWTSGSNEQFF
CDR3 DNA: TGTGCCTGGAGTGGCTGGACTAGCGGGAGCAATGAGCAGTTCTTC

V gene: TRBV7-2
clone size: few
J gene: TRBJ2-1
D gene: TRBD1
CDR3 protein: CASRPTGGKNNEQFF
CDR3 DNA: TGTGCCAGCAGACCGACAGGGGGGAAAAACAATGAGCAGTTCTTC

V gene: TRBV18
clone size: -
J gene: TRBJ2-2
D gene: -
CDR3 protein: CASSERATNTGELFF
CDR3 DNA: TGTGCCAGCTCAGAGAGGGCAACCAACACCGGGGAGCTGTTTTTT

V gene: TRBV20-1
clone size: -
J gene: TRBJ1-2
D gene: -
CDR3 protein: CSARDSSGYTF
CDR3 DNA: TGCAGTGCTAGAGACAGTAGCGGCTACACCTTC

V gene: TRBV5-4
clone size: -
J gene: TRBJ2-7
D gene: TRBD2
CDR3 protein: CASSLDTGGAYEQYF
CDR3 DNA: TGTGCCAGCAGCTTGGATACGGGAGGGGCCTACGAGCAGTACTTC

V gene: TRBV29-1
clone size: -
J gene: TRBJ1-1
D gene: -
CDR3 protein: CSVVEWTANTEAFF
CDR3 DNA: TGCAGCGTTGTGGAATGGACAGCCAACACTGAAGCTTTCTTT

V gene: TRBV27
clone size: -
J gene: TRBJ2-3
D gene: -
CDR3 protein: CASSLILLGTQYF
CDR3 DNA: TGTGCCAGCAGTCTCATTCTTCTCGGTACGCAGTATTTT

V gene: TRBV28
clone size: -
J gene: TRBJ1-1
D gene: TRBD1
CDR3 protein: CASSPPLGRGGPEAFF
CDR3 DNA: TGTGCCAGCAGTCCCCCTTTGGGGAGAGGGGGCCCTGAAGCTTTCTTT

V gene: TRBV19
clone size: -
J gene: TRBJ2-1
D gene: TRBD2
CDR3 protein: CASRLAGLVYNEQFF
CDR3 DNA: TGTGCCTCTCGACTGGCGGGACTAGTCTACAATGAGCAGTTCTTC

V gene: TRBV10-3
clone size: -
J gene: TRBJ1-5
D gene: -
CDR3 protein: CAISESRGGRDQPQHF
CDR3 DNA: TGTGCCATCAGTGAGTCGAGAGGGGGACGGGACCAGCCCCAGCATTTT

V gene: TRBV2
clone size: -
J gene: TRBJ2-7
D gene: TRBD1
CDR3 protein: CASSGTGKASYEQYF
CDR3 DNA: TGTGCCAGCAGTGGGACAGGGAAGGCCTCCTACGAGCAGTACTTC

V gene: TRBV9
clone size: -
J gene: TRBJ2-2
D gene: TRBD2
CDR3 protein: CASSVSLAGSRNTGELFF
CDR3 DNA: TGTGCCAGCAGCGTATCCCTAGCGGGATCCAGGAACACCGGGGAGCTGTTTTTT

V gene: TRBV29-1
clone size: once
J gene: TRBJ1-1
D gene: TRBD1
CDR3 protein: CSVFDRGGTEAFF
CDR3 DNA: TGCAGCGTTTTCGACAGGGGAGGAACTGAAGCTTTCTTT

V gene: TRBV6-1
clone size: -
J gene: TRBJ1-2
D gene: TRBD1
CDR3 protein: CASSIRDSNYGYTF
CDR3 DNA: TGTGCCAGTAGCATCCGGGACAGTAACTATGGCTACACCTTC

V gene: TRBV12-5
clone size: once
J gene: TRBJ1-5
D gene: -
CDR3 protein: CASGFETHKANQPQHF
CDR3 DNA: TGTGCTAGTGGGTTCGAGACCCATAAAGCGAATCAGCCCCAGCATTTT

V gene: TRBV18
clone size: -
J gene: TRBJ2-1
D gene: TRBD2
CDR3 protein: CASSPGGSYNEQFF
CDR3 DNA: TGTGCCAGCTCACCAGGCGGGAGCTACAATGAGCAGTTCTTC

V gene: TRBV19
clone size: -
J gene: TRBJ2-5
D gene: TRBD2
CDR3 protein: CASSIGWGLATQETQYF
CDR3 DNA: TGTGCCAGTAGTATAGGATGGGGACTAGCCACACAAGAGACCCAGTACTTC

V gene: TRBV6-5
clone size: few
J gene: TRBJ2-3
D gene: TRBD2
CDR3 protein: CASSSPTSGSPDTQYF
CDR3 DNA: TGTGCCAGCAGTTCCCCGACTAGCGGGAGCCCAGATACGCAGTATTTT

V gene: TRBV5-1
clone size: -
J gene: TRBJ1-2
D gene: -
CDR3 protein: CASSFRQTSNYGYTF
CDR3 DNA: TGCGCCAGCAGCTTTAGACAGACCTCTAACTATGGCTACACCTTC